This T cell receptor (beta chain) was sequenced for a study of T-cell reconstitution after alpha-beta-depleted transplantation in children. TCRbeta library construction was performed incorporating unique molecular identifiers. Each CDR3 protein gets one entry after TCRdb re-called the PCR reads with MiXCR. The table shows around 700,000 distinct CDR3 sequences, with about 12% occurring only once. Study observations and caveats: There were reportedly several hundred expanded graft clones from which alpha-beta T cells came about two months after transplant.

Many counts were recorded for this clonotype. Its antigen is currently unknown. This CDR3 contains 12 residues. Trimming stripped 7 bases from V and 10 bases from J, with 14 bases between. This chain links TRBV12-3 or TRBV12-4 with TRBJ2-4; D is unclear. The sequencing here drew on PBMCs, taken before TCRalphabeta/CD19-depleted stem cell transplant. The TCR originated in a girl under 10 years old with congenital amegakaryocytic thrombocytopenia, due to receive a stem cell transplant. In DNA form, the CDR3 reads TGTGCCAGCACCTCTTCTGGGGAAATTCAGTACTTC. Protein sequence: CASTSSGEIQYF.